This T cell receptor beta chain appears in the sequencing data of a study of blood T cell repertoires in COVID-19. The J segment lost 8 bases and the V segment lost 0 bases, leaving 10 bases of the junction unmatched. CDR1 is GTSNPN, CDR2 SVGIG, per germline (reference sequence). This CDR3 has 15 residues. In this sample, this clone turned up once. This table comes from immunoSEQ multiplex PCR, and its TCRdb copy is limited to in-frame clones, with some not included. The sample includes fewer than 350,000 clones, around 90% of them seen just once. The source material was PBMCs or T cells enriched from blood (not recorded which). The receptor was derived from a man aged 40-55 years who had been exposed to COVID-19. The chain carries TRBV30 and TRBJ2-4, with 7 bases identical to TRBD2. The CDR3 loop reads CAWSVLGRPADIQYF. CDR3 DNA: TGTGCCTGGAGTGTACTCGGGAGGCCGGCGGACATTCAGTACTTC.